This T cell receptor beta chain was captured by sequencing in a study of response to subunit inactivated influenza vaccine. Study-wide results and limits: The authors put forward the suggestion that each seasonal influenza vaccination may bring in only a limited number of new T cells.

The sample holds a few counts of this clonotype. Its target is not known. TCRdb re-analysed the RT-PCR reads in MiXCR, keeping a single row per CDR3 protein. The sample gives 450,000 to 500,000 distinct CDR3 sequences, roughly 9.7% of which show up once; roughly 12% is in the top ten. V was cut by 0 bases and J by 5 bases, with 10 bases left in between. This CDR3 region has 13 residues. Per the germline V gene, CDR1 is GTSNPN and CDR2 is SVGIG (reference sequence). This clonotype originated in a man in his fifties who received an inactivated influenza vaccine. This sequence joins TRBV30 and TRBJ1-2; no clear D gene. This specimen was PBMCs from blood, taken 35 to 45 days after vaccination. CDR3 DNA: TGTGCCTGGAGTGTAGGGTACAGATATGGCTACACCTTC. Amino acids: CAWSVGYRYGYTF. Together with reference TRBV30 and TRBJ1-2, the CDR3 gives the full variable domain: SQTIHQWPATLVQPVGSPLSLECTVEGTSNPNLYWYRQAAGRGLQLLFYSVGIGQISSEVPQNLSASRPQDRQFILSSKKLLLSDSGFYLCAWSVGYRYGYTFGSGTRLTVV.